This TCR beta chain is from a study of T-cell reconstitution after alpha-beta-depleted transplantation in children. It was with unique molecular identifiers that the TCRbeta library was prepared. TCRdb independently ran MiXCR on the PCR reads; one entry per CDR3 protein. The sample has under 75,000 distinct CDR3 sequences, approximately 11% seen once. This clonotype was seen ten or more times. This receptor was obtained from a boy younger than 18 with acute myeloid leukemia, due to receive a stem cell transplant. This sample comprised PBMCs, obtained before TCRalphabeta/CD19-depleted stem cell transplant.

The DNA of the CDR3 is TGTGCCAGCAGTTTCCTAAATGGGGAAGCTTTCTTT. Translating gives CASSFLNGEAFF. The rearrangement links TRBV27 to TRBJ1-1; D is unresolved. Trimming shortened V by 3 bases and J by 8 bases, and 10 bases separated the two germline ends. Germline V gives CDR1 MNHEY, CDR2 SMNVEV (reference sequence). This CDR3 spans 12 amino acids.